This T cell receptor beta chain comes out of a study of response to subunit inactivated influenza vaccine. Trimming pared 9 bases from V and 0 bases from J, leaving 9 bases between. The CDR3 totals 12 residues. Germline V gene data show CDR1 as MGHDK and CDR2 as SYGVNS. One entry per CDR3 protein results from TCRdb running MiXCR on the RT-PCR reads. The repertoire includes around 650,000 distinct CDR3 sequences, approximately 15% of them detected once, and roughly 12% sits in the top ten. The origin of this receptor is a man aged 45-65 years who received an inactivated influenza vaccine. V usage is TRBV25-1 and J usage is TRBJ2-7; D is uncertain. Sequencing used PBMCs from blood, obtained 11 to 12 days after vaccination. As DNA, the CDR3 is TGTGCCAGAGGGATTAGCTCCTACGAGCAGTACTTC. Protein product: CARGISSYEQYF.